A single sample is the source of the 27 T cell receptor beta chains below, sequenced in a study of vaccination effects on CD4 cells after COVID-19. Method: immunoSEQ multiplex PCR; TCRdb's copy keeps in-frame clones and lacks some. The sample records tens of thousands of clones, approximately 79% being singletons. Before sequencing, viral peptide pools were used by the ViraFEST assay to expand antigen-specific CD4+ T cells. Isolation of CD4+ T cells took place after 10 days of culture. Nucleocapsid antibodies were negative in the vaccine recipients, who had never had SARS-CoV-2 infection. These receptors are not linked to any known antigen. Sequenced here: CD4+ T cells from PBMCs cultured with HCoV-OC43 spike peptides, sampled before COVID-19 vaccination. The subset denotes: HCoV-OC43 spike overlapping peptide pool stimulation. The receptors were sampled from a human donor who received a COVID-19 vaccine.

J is TRBJ2-2 and V is TRBV7-9, with 10 bases lining up with TRBD1. After removal of 5 bases from V and 4 bases from J, the junction contained 13 bases not matched to a gene. Germline CDR1 is SEHNR and CDR2 is FQNEAQ (reference sequence). This CDR3 is built from 18 residues. In DNA form, the CDR3 reads TGTGCCAGCAGCCCTCAACCCGGGACAGGGGCGCGCACCGGGGAGCTGTTTTTT. Translating gives CASSPQPGTGARTGELFF.

V usage is TRBV10-1 and J usage is TRBJ2-3; D possibly corresponds to TRBD1 (7 bases). The CDR3 covers 20 residues. Deletions cut 2 bases from V and 0 bases from J, with 24 bases between. The germline CDR1 and CDR2 sequences are WNHNN and SYGVQD (reference sequence). As DNA, the CDR3 is TGCGCCAGCAGTGAGGTCCCGCTGGAGGGGACAGAAATTAGCACAGATACGCAGTATTTT. The encoded protein is CASSEVPLEGTEISTDTQYF.

V gene TRBV5-1 combines with J gene TRBJ2-2; weak D call: TRBD2 (6 bases). This CDR3 is 16 amino acids long. Trimming cost V 2 bases and J 3 bases, with 14 bases left between them. The germline gives CDR1 SGHRS, CDR2 YFSETQ. As DNA, the CDR3 is TGCGCCAGCAGCTTACTGGGCGGCGGGGACACCGGGGAGCTGTTTTTT. It codes for CASSLLGGGDTGELFF.

The chain joins TRBV7-3 to TRBJ2-3; TRBD2 matches at 8 bases. CDR1 is SGHTA, CDR2 FQGTGA, per germline. The CDR3 is made up of 14 amino acids. V was clipped by 2 bases and J by 3 bases; unmatched bases: 1. The CDR3 sequence is CASSLQRGTDTQYF. The CDR3 DNA follows: TGTGCCAGCAGCTTACAGCGGGGGACAGATACGCAGTATTTT.

V and J are TRBV10-3 and TRBJ1-5, with TRBD1 as a possible D gene (6 bases). The CDR3 sequence is 17 residues long. V lost 3 bases to trimming and J lost 6 bases, with 21 bases between them. Germline CDR1 reads ENHRY; CDR2 reads SYGVKD. CDR3 coding DNA: TGTGCCATCAGTGACCTCCATGGGGGCGCCTACGGTCAGCCCCAGCATTTT. The encoded protein is CAISDLHGGAYGQPQHF.

The sample holds a few counts of this clone. The chain employs TRBV14 and TRBJ1-1; TRBD1 is a possible D gene (5 bases). The CDR3 contains 17 residues. The germline V and J ends were trimmed by 1 base and 0 bases, with 15 bases remaining between them. Germline CDR1 SGHDN, CDR2 FVKESK. The CDR3 spells CASSQAGLRQMNTEAFF. The CDR3 DNA reads as TGTGCCAGCAGCCAAGCAGGATTGCGACAGATGAACACTGAAGCTTTCTTT.

This clone was seen more than once but under ten times. The chain uses TRBV6-5 and TRBJ2-2, with D perhaps matching TRBD2 (6 bases). The germline V and J ends were trimmed by 8 bases and 5 bases, with 18 bases remaining between them. The CDR3 loop spans 15 amino acids. Per the germline V gene, CDR1 is MNHEY and CDR2 is SVGAGI. CDR3 sequence: CASGGVSVRTGELFF. The DNA for the CDR3 is TGTGCCAGCGGAGGGGTCAGTGTTCGTACCGGGGAGCTGTTTTTT.

This chain joins TRBV9 and TRBJ1-3; 8 bases are shared with TRBD1. The CDR3 covers 15 residues. Germline V gene data show CDR1 as SGDLS and CDR2 as YYNGEE. The trim removed 3 bases at V and 4 bases at J, leaving 6 bases unmatched. The DNA for the CDR3 is TGTGCCAGCAGCGCCCAGGGGGCACAGGGAAACACCATATATTTT. Its protein product is CASSAQGAQGNTIYF.

The CDR3 sequence: CASSPLSRGGGTQYF. The CDR3 DNA is TGCGCCAGCAGCCCCCTCTCTCGCGGGGGGGGGACCCAGTACTTC. This rearrangement joins TRBV5-1 to TRBJ2-5, with 9 bases aligning to TRBD2. With 4 bases clipped from V and 7 bases from J, the junction kept 11 bases outside the gene matches. Germline CDR1 and CDR2: SGHRS and YFSETQ. This CDR3 comprises 15 residues.

This chain links TRBV27 with TRBJ1-6, with unresolved D. CDR3 length equals 15 residues. With 9 bases removed from V and 1 base from J, the gap between germline ends came to 13 bases. Per germline, CDR1 MNHEY and CDR2 SMNVEV (reference sequence). CDR3 protein: CASSKHGSYNSPLHF. In DNA form, the CDR3 reads TGTGCCAGTAGTAAACACGGGTCCTATAATTCACCCCTCCACTTT.

The sample holds a few counts of this clone. The chain couples TRBV9 to TRBJ1-2, with TRBD1 identical over 9 bases. The V gene end was trimmed by 3 bases and the J gene end by 7 bases; junction bases not matched to a gene: 10. Germline V gene data show CDR1 as SGDLS and CDR2 as YYNGEE. This CDR3 is 15 amino acids long. CDR3 loop: CASSAEGQGIGGYTF. In DNA, the CDR3 is TGTGCCAGCAGCGCGGAGGGACAGGGTATCGGTGGCTACACCTTC.

The V and J genes are TRBV29-1 and TRBJ2-5; 7 bases fit TRBD1. CDR1 is SQVTM and CDR2 is ANQGSEA in the germline V gene. The CDR3 spans 13 residues. V shed 2 bases and J 4 bases; nucleotides not matched to a gene: 4. DNA of the CDR3: TGCAGCGTTGAAAGGCAGGGGGTAGAGACCCAGTACTTC. Amino acids: CSVERQGVETQYF.

The sample holds a few counts of this clone. The V and J genes are TRBV19 and TRBJ1-2; unclear D gene. Per germline, CDR1 LNHDA and CDR2 SQIVND (reference sequence). V lost 0 bases and J lost 7, with 9 bases in between. The length of the CDR3 is 13 residues. CDR3 loop: CASSIDGVSGYTF. CDR3 nucleotide sequence: TGTGCCAGTAGTATAGACGGGGTTAGTGGCTACACCTTC.

The chain has TRBV2 and TRBJ1-4; TRBD1 matches 8 bases. V shed 9 bases and J 5 bases; nucleotides not matched to a gene: 8. This CDR3 has 14 amino acids. Looked up from germline, CDR1 is SNHLY and CDR2 is FYNNEI. The CDR3 nucleotides read TGTGCCAGTGATTCGACAGGGGTGAATGAAAAACTGTTTTTT. This sequence encodes CASDSTGVNEKLFF. Complete variable domain (other parts from reference TRBV2 and TRBJ1-4): EPEVTQTPSHQVTQMGQEVILRCVPISNHLYFYWYRQILGQKVEFLVSFYNNEISEKSEIFDDQFSVERPDGSNFTLKIRSTKLEDSAMYFCASDSTGVNEKLFFGSGTQLSVL.

The genes are TRBV18 and TRBJ1-2; TRBD1 is a possible D gene (6 bases). The CDR3 totals 14 residues. CDR1 and CDR2 from the germline V gene are KGHSH and LQKENI. Trimming took off 2 bases at V and 6 bases at J, with 13 bases between the two ends. CDR3: CASSPGGAVDGYTF. The CDR3 nucleotides read TGTGCCAGCTCACCAGGGGGCGCAGTGGATGGCTACACCTTC. Full variable domain (outside the CDR3, taken from reference TRBV18 and TRBJ1-2): NAGVMQNPRHLVRRRGQEARLRCSPMKGHSHVYWYRQLPEEGLKFMVYLQKENIIDESGMPKERFSAEFPKEGPSILRIQQVVRGDSAAYFCASSPGGAVDGYTFGSGTRLTVV.

This clone occurred a few times. The V gene is TRBV6-2 or TRBV6-3, the J gene TRBJ1-1; D ambiguous. Trimming removed 2 bases from V and 1 base from J, with 11 bases in between. Germline values: CDR1 MNHEY, CDR2 SVGEGT. The CDR3 length is 15 residues. The DNA for the CDR3 is TGTGCCAGCAGTTACGATAGGCCCGGGAACACTGAAGCTTTCTTT. Translation: CASSYDRPGNTEAFF.

The V and J genes are TRBV7-3 and TRBJ2-7; D unclear. The CDR3 runs 11 residues. V was clipped by 2 bases and J by 4 bases, with 3 bases between them. Germline CDR1 is SGHTA and CDR2 is FQGTGA. The CDR3 DNA sequence: TGTGCCAGCAGCTTATATTACGAGCAGTACGTC. Translation: CASSLYYEQYV.

The V gene is TRBV23-1, the J gene TRBJ1-1; D is possibly TRBD1 (6 bases). TRBV23-1 belongs to the ORF category, with a function that is uncertain. The CDR3 is 15 residues long. V lost 3 bases to trimming and J lost 2 bases, with 13 bases between them. CDR3 loop: CASSHLRGGNTEAFF. The CDR3 nucleotides are TGCGCCAGCAGTCACTTGAGGGGGGGAAACACTGAAGCTTTCTTT.

The chain links TRBV19 to TRBJ2-4, with D tentatively TRBD1 (5 bases). This CDR3 comprises 13 residues. Germline loops: CDR1 LNHDA, CDR2 SQIVND (reference sequence). The CDR3 here is CASSRANQNIQYF. For the CDR3, the DNA is TGTGCTTCCAGCAGGGCCAACCAAAACATTCAGTACTTC.

Only a few counts were recorded for this clone. This rearrangement joins TRBV3-1 (or the pseudogene TRBV3-2) to TRBJ1-1; TRBD1 agrees at 8 bases. The CDR3 length is 14 residues. The V gene end was trimmed by 4 bases and the J gene end by 4 bases; junction bases not matched to a gene: 5. Germline values: CDR1 LGHDT, CDR2 YNNKEL (reference sequence). The chain's CDR3 is CASSRQGLSTEAFF. The CDR3 DNA reads TGTGCCAGCAGCCGACAGGGGTTGAGCACTGAAGCTTTCTTT.

This chain connects TRBV2 to TRBJ1-3; D is possibly TRBD1 (5 bases). Trimming removed 5 bases at V and 1 base at J, with 15 bases between. CDR1 is SNHLY and CDR2 is FYNNEI in the germline V gene. CDR3 size: 16 residues. The CDR3 DNA is TGTGCCAGCAGTTCCCAGGGATCTTCTTCTGGAAACACCATATATTTT. Translation: CASSSQGSSSGNTIYF.

This clone was detected once. The chain employs TRBV7-2 and TRBJ1-1; no clear D. V was clipped by 7 bases and J by 3 bases, with 12 bases between them. Germline V gives CDR1 SGHTA, CDR2 FQGNSA. CDR3 length: 13 amino acids. The CDR3 DNA follows: TGTGCCAGCACCAGTCGGGAAGACACTGAAGCTTTCTTT. Translation: CASTSREDTEAFF.

In its sample, this clone was seen once. This chain uses TRBV19 with TRBJ2-5, with unresolved D. Germline values: CDR1 LNHDA, CDR2 SQIVND (reference sequence). Trimming left V 1 base short and J 7 bases short, with 16 bases between. This CDR3 region has 15 residues. The CDR3 region is CASSIGWQSSRTQYF. The CDR3 region has the DNA TGTGCCAGTAGTATAGGGTGGCAGTCCTCAAGGACCCAGTACTTC.

The J gene is TRBJ2-3, the V gene TRBV12-3 or TRBV12-4; no clear D. This CDR3 has 13 amino acids. Trimming removed 2 bases from V and 5 bases from J, with 8 bases in between. The CDR3 sequence is CASSLQAEDTQYF. In DNA, the CDR3 is TGTGCCAGCAGTTTACAAGCAGAAGATACGCAGTATTTT.

The CDR3 nucleotides read TGTGCCAGCAGGGACCAGAGACACTATGGCTACACCTTC. This gives the protein CASRDQRHYGYTF. The V call is TRBV6-5, the J call TRBJ1-2; D call uncertain. Germline V CDR1 and CDR2: MNHEY, SVGAGI. This CDR3 contains 13 residues. Trimming shortened V by 6 bases and J by 3 bases, and 11 bases separated the two germline ends.

This sequence joins TRBV5-1 and TRBJ1-3, with 8 bases that match TRBD1. The CDR3 runs to 16 residues. Germline-derived CDR1 and CDR2 are SGHRS and YFSETQ. Trimming removed 0 bases from V and 2 bases from J; junction bases left unmatched: 4. The CDR3 DNA sequence: TGCGCCAGCAGCTTGGCCCCAGGGGGCACTGGAAACACCATATATTTT. Protein product: CASSLAPGGTGNTIYF. Complete variable domain (other parts from reference TRBV5-1 and TRBJ1-3): KAGVTQTPRYLIKTRGQQVTLSCSPISGHRSVSWYQQTPGQGLQFLFEYFSETQRNKGNFPGRFSGRQFSNSRSEMNVSTLELGDSALYLCASSLAPGGTGNTIYFGEGSWLTVV.

V and J are TRBV10-3 and TRBJ1-6; no clear D gene. Germline V lookup: CDR1 ENHRY, CDR2 SYGVKD. V dropped 4 bases and J dropped 7 bases, with 8 bases sitting between them. The CDR3 loop spans 13 amino acids. CDR3 DNA sequence: TGTGCCATCAGTGCTCAGGACAATTCACCCCTCCACTTT. Translation gives CAISAQDNSPLHF.